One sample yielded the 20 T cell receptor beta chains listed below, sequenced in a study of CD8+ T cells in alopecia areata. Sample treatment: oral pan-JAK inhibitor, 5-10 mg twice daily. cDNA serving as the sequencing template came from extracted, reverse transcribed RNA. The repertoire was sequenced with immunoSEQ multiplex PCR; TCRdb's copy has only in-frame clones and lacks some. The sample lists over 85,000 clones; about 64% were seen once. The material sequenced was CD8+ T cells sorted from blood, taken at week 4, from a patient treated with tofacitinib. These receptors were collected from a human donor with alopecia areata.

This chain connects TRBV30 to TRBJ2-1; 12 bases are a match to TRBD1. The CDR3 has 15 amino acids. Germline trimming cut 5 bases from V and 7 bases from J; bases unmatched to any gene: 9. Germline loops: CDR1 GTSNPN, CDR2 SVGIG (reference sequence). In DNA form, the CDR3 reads TGTGCCTGGTGGCCGGGACAGGGGGCGGAAAATGAGCAGTTCTTC. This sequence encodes CAWWPGQGAENEQFF.

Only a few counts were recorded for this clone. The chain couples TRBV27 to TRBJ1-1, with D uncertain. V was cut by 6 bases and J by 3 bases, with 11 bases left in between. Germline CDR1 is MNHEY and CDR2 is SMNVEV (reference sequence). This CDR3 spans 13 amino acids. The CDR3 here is CASSPEGDTEAFF. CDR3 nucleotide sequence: TGTGCCAGCAGCCCCGAGGGTGACACTGAAGCTTTCTTT.

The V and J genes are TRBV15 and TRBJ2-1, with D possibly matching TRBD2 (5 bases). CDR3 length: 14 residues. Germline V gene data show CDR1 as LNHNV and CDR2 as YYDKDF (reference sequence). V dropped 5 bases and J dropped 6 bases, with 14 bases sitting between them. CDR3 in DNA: TGTGCCACCAGCCTTCGAGCGGTACCCAATGAGCAGTTCTTC. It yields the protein CATSLRAVPNEQFF. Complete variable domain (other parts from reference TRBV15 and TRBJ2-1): DAMVIQNPRYQVTQFGKPVTLSCSQTLNHNVMYWYQQKSSQAPKLLFHYYDKDFNNEADTPDNFQSRRPNTSFCFLDIRSPGLGDTAMYLCATSLRAVPNEQFFGPGTRLTVL.

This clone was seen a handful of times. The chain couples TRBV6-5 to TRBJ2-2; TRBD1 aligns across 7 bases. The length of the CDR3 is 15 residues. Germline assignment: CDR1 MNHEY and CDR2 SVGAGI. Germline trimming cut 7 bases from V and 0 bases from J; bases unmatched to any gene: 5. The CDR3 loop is CASTPTGTNTGELFF. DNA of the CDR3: TGTGCCAGCACCCCGACAGGGACGAACACCGGGGAGCTGTTTTTT.

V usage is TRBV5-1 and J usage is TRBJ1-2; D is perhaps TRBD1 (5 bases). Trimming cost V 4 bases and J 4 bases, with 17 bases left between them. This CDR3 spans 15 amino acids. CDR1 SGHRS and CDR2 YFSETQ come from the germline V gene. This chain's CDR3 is CASSDRDGVPYGYTF. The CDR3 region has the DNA TGCGCCAGCAGCGACCGGGACGGAGTACCCTATGGCTACACCTTC.

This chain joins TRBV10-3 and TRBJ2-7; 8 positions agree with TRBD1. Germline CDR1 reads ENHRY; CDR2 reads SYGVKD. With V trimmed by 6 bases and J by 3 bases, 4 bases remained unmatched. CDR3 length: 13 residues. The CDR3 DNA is TGTGCCATCAGCCCCACAGGGGGCTACGAGCAGTACTTC. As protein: CAISPTGGYEQYF.

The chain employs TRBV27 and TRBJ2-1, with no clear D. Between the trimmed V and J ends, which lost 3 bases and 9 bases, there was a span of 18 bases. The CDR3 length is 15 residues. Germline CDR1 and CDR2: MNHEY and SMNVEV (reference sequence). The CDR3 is CASSFVKARSGEQFF. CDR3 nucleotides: TGTGCCAGCAGTTTCGTTAAAGCCCGGTCGGGTGAGCAGTTCTTC.

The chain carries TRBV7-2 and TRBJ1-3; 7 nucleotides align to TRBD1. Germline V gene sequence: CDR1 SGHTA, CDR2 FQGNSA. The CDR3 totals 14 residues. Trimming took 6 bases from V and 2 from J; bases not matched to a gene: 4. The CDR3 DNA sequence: TGTGCCAGCAGGGTCGGGACAGCTGGAAACACCATATATTTT. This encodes CASRVGTAGNTIYF.

The CDR3 sequence: CASSPGLAGAGTWETQYF. CDR3 bases: TGTGCCAGCAGTCCGGGACTAGCGGGAGCGGGAACGTGGGAGACCCAGTACTTC. The chain has TRBV28 and TRBJ2-5; 14 bases match TRBD2. Germline-derived CDR1 and CDR2 are MDHEN and SYDVKM. J gave up 5 bases and V 5 bases, and 13 bases lay outside the gene matches. This CDR3 is 18 amino acids long.

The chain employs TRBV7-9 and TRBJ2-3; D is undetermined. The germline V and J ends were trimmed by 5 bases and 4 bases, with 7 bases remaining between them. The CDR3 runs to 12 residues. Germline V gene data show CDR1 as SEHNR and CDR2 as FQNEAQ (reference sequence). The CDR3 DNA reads TGTGCCAGCAGCCCCTTAGCAGATACGCAGTATTTT. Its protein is CASSPLADTQYF.

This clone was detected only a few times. In nucleotides, the CDR3 is TGCGCCAGCAGCCAAGATCGGAGTGGGGAGCTGTTTTTT. Protein sequence: CASSQDRSGELFF. V gene TRBV4-1 combines with J gene TRBJ2-2; D not resolved. V was clipped by 0 bases and J by 8 bases, with 7 bases between them. Germline CDR1 MGHRA, CDR2 YSYEKL. There are 13 residues in the CDR3.

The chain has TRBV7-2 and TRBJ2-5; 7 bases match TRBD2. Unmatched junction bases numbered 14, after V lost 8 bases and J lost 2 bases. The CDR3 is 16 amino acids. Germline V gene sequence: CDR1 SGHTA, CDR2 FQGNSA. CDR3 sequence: CASSAGPPGGQETQYF. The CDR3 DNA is TGTGCCAGCTCCGCGGGACCACCCGGGGGGCAAGAGACCCAGTACTTC.

Here the CDR3 reads CASSLGTSGFYNEQFF. The CDR3 DNA sequence: TGTGCCAGCAGCTTAGGGACTAGCGGATTTTACAATGAGCAGTTCTTC. This chain links TRBV7-6 with TRBJ2-1; 10 bases agree with TRBD2. The germline CDR1 and CDR2 sequences are SGHVS and FNYEAQ. After removal of 1 base from V and 4 bases from J, the junction contained 4 bases not matched to a gene. The length of the CDR3 is 16 residues.

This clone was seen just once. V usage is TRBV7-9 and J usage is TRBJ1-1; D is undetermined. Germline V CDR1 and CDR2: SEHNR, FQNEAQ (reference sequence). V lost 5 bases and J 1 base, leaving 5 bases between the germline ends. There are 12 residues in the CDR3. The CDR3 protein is CASSHRNTEAFF. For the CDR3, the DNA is TGTGCCAGCAGCCACAGGAACACTGAAGCTTTCTTT.

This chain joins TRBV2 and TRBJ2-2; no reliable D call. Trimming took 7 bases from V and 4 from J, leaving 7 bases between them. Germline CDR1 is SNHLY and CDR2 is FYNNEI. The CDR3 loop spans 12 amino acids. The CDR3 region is CASTPSTGELFF. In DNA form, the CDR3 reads TGTGCCAGCACCCCGAGCACCGGGGAGCTGTTTTTT.

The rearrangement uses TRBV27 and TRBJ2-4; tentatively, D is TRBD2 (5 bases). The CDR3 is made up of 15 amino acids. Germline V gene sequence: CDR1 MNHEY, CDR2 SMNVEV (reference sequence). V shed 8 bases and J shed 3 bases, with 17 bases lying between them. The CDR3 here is CASPHRRGVKNIQYF. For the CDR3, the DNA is TGTGCCAGCCCCCACCGCCGGGGAGTCAAAAACATTCAGTACTTC.

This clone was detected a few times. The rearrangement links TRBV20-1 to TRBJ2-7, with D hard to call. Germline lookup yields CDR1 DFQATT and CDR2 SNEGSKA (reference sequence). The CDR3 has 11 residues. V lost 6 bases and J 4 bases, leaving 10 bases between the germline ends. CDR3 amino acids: CSAYDKYEQYF. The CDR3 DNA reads TGCAGTGCATATGACAAGTACGAGCAGTACTTC.

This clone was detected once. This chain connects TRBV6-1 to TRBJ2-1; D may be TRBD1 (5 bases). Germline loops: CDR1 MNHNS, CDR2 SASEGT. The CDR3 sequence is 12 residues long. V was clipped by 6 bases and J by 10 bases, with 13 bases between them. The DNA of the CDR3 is TGTGCCAGCAGCGATCCCAGGGTCGAGCAGTTCTTC. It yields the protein CASSDPRVEQFF.

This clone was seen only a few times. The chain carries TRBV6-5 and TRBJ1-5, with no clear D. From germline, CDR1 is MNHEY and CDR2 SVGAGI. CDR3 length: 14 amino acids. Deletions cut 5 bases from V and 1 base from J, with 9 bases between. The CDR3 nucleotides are TGTGCCAGCAGTGCCCCGGGGAGCAATCAGCCCCAGCATTTT. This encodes CASSAPGSNQPQHF.

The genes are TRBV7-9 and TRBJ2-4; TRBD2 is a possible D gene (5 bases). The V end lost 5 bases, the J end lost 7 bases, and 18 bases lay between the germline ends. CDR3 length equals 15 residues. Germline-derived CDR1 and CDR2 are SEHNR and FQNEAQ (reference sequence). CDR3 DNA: TGTGCCAGCAGCGCCACCGACTACCCGGGGAACATTCAGTACTTC. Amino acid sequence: CASSATDYPGNIQYF.